This TCR beta chain was retrieved from a study of T cell responses to AZD1222 COVID-19 vaccine. General study results and limits: Baseline testing showed seropositivity in only a handful of AZD1222 recipients. Spike-specific TCR breadth and depth grew following two AZD1222 doses.

CDR3 length equals 14 residues. Trimming took 1 base from V and 3 from J, leaving 10 bases between them. The germline gives CDR1 SEHNR, CDR2 FQNEAQ (reference sequence). Sequencing was performed with immunoSEQ multiplex PCR; in TCRdb, only in-frame clones are kept and a portion is missing. The sample consists of 100,000 to 150,000 clones, under 95% of them appearing once. Comments on this clone: Its antigen is not known.

Source: peripheral blood, taken 28 days after the second AZD1222 dose. The TCR was taken from an adult who received the AZD1222 COVID-19 vaccine. This chain links TRBV7-9 with TRBJ2-7; D is undetermined. DNA for the CDR3: TGTGCCAGCAGCTTAGGACCGCGGATCTACGAGCAGTACTTC. This sequence encodes CASSLGPRIYEQYF.